This T cell receptor beta chain was sequenced for a study of T cells after yellow fever vaccination. Study-wide context: In the case of low-cell-number fractions, SMART-Seq v4 Ultra Low Input was used for preparation. Study results and limitations: Among primary-vaccination clones, most reappeared after the booster, at approximately 96% for CD4 and about 90% for CD8. A faster peak, day 5 versus 15, was reached by the weaker secondary response. The CD4 compartment and the CD8 compartment contained a small share of clonotypes in common.

This clonotype occurred a few times. The antigen remains undetermined. TCRdb re-called the 5' RACE reads through MiXCR, storing one row per CDR3 protein. The data contain hundreds of thousands of distinct CDR3 sequences, about 12% of them singletons. With 2 bases removed from V and 8 bases from J, the gap between germline ends came to 16 bases. Per germline, CDR1 MNHEY and CDR2 SMNVEV (reference sequence). This CDR3 region has 15 residues. The V call is TRBV27, the J call TRBJ2-1; D remains ambiguous. The sample was PBMCs, taken on the day of the yellow fever booster vaccination. The source is a man aged 25-45 years who received the YFV17D yellow fever vaccine. The CDR3 spells CASSLARPYNDEQFF. Here the CDR3 DNA reads TGTGCCAGCAGTTTAGCGCGTCCCTACAATGATGAGCAGTTCTTC.